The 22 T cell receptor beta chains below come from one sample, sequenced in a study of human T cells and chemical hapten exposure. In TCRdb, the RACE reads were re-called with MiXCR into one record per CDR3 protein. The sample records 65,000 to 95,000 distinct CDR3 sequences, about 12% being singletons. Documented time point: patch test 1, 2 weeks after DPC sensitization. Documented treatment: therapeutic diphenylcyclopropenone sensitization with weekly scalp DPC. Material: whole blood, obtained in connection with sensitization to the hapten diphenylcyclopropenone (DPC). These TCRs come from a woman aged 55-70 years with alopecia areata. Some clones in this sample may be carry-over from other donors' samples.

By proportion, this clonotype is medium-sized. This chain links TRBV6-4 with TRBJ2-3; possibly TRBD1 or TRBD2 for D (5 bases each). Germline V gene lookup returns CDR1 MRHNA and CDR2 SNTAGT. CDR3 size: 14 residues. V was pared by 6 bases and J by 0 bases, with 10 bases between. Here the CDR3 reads CASSGDGSTDTQYF. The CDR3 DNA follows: TGTGCCAGCAGCGGGGACGGGAGCACAGATACGCAGTATTTT.

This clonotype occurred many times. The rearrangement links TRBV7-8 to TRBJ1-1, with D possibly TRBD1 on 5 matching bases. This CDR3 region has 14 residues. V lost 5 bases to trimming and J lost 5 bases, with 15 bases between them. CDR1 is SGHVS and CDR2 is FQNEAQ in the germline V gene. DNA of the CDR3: TGTGCCAGCAGCAGAGACGCAGGGCGTACTGAAGCTTTCTTT. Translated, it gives CASSRDAGRTEAFF.

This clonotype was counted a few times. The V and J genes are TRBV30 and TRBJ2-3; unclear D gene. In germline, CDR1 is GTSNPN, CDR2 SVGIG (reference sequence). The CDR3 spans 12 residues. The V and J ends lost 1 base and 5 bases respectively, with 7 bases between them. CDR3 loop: CAWSAAEDTQYF. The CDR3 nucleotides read TGTGCCTGGAGTGCGGCTGAAGATACGCAGTATTTT.

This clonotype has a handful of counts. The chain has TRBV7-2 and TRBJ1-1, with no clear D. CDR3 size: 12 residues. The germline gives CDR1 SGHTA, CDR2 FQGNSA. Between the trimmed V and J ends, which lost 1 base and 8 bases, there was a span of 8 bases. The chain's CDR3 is CASSLDRSEAFF. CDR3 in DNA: TGTGCCAGCAGCTTAGATCGTTCGGAAGCTTTCTTT.

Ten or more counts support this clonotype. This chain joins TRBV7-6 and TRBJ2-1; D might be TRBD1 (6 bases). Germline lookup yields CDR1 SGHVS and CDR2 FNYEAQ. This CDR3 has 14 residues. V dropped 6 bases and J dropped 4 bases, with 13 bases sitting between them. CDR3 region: CASRAGTPYNEQFF. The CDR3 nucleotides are TGTGCCAGCAGAGCCGGGACACCTTACAATGAGCAGTTCTTC.

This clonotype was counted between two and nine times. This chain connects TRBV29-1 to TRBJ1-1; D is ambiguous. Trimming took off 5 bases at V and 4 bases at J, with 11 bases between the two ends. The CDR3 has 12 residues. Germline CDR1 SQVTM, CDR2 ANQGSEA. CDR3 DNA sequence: TGCAGCGTTTCCCTTCGGGGCACTGAAGCTTTCTTT. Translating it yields CSVSLRGTEAFF.

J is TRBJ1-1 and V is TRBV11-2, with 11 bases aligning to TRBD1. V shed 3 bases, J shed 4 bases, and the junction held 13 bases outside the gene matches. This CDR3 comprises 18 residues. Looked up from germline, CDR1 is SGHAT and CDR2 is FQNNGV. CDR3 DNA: TGTGCCAGCAGCTTGTTGGGACAGGGGGGCCTATTGGGCACTGAAGCTTTCTTT. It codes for CASSLLGQGGLLGTEAFF.

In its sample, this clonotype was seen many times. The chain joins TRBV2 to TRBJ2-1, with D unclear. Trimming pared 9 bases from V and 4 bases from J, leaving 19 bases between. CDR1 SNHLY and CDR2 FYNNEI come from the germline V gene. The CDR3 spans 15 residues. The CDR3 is CARLREEGPYNEQFF. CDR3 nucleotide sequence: TGTGCCAGACTACGAGAGGAAGGGCCTTACAATGAGCAGTTCTTC.

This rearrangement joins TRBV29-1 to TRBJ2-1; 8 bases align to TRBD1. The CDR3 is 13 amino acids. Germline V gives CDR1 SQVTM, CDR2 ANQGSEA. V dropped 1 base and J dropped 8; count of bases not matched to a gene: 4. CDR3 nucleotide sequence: TGCAGCGTTGAAGGGTCAGGGGGCTATGAGCAGTTCTTC. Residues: CSVEGSGGYEQFF.

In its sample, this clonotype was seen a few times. The CDR3 DNA follows: TGTGCCAGCAGTGAACATCCGGGCTACGAGCAGTACTTC. Protein product: CASSEHPGYEQYF. J is TRBJ2-7 and V is TRBV6-1; the D is unclear. Per germline, CDR1 MNHNS and CDR2 SASEGT. The V end lost 2 bases, the J end lost 3 bases, and 8 bases lay between the germline ends. CDR3 length: 13 amino acids.

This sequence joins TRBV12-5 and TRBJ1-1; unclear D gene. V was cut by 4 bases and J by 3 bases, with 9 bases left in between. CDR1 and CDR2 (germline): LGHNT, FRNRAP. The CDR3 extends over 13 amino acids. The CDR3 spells CASGWGTDTEAFF. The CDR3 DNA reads TGTGCTAGTGGTTGGGGAACGGACACTGAAGCTTTCTTT.

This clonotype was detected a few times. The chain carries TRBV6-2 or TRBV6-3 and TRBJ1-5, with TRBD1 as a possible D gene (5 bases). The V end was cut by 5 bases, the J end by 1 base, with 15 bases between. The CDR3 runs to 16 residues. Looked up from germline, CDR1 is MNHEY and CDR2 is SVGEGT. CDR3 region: CASSDHFRDSNQPQHF. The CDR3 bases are TGTGCCAGCAGTGACCATTTCCGGGACAGCAATCAGCCCCAGCATTTT.

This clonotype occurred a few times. In DNA form, the CDR3 reads TGTGCCAGCTCACCCTCTTCGGGACTTAACACCGGGGAGCTGTTTTTT. Translated: CASSPSSGLNTGELFF. V and J are TRBV18 and TRBJ2-2; a possible D gene is TRBD2 (6 bases). The V and J ends lost 3 bases and 2 bases respectively, with 13 bases between them. This CDR3 is built from 16 residues. Germline lookup yields CDR1 KGHSH and CDR2 LQKENI.

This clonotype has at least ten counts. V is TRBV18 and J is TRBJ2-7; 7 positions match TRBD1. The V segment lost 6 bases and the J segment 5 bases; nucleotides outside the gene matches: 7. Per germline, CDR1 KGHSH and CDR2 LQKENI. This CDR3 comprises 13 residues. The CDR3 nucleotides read TGTGCCAGCTCGGGACAGAGCTACGACGAGCAGTACTTC. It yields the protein CASSGQSYDEQYF.

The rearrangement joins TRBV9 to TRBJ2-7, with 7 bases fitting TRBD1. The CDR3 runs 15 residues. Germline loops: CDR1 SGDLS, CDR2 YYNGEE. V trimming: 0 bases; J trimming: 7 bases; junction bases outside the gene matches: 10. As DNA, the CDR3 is TGTGCCAGCAGCGTAGAGTCGGCAGGGGGTGATGAGCAGTACTTC. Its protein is CASSVESAGGDEQYF.

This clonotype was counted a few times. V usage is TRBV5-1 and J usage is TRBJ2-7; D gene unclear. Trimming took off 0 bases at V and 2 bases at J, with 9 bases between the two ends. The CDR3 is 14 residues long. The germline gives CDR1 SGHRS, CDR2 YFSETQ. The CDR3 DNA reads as TGCGCCAGCAGCTTGGGGCAGAGCCCCTACGAGCAGTACTTC. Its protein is CASSLGQSPYEQYF.

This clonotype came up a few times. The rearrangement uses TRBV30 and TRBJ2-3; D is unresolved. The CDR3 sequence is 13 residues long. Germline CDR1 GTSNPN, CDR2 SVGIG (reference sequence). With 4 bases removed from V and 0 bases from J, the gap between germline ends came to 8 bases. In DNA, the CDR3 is TGTGCCTGGAACCCAGATAGCACAGATACGCAGTATTTT. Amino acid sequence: CAWNPDSTDTQYF.

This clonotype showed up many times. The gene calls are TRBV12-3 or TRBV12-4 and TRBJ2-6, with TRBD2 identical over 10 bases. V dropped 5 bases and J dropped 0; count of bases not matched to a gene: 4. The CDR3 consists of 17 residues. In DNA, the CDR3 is TGTGCCAGCAGTCAACTAGCGGGGAGCTCTGGGGCCAACGTCCTGACTTTC. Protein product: CASSQLAGSSGANVLTF.

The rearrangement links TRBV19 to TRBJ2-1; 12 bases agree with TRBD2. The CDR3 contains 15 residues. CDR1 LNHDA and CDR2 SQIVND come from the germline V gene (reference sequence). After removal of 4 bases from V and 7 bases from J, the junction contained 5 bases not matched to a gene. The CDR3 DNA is TGTGCCAGTAGTACTAGCGGGGGGGCAAGAAATGAGCAGTTCTTC. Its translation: CASSTSGGARNEQFF.

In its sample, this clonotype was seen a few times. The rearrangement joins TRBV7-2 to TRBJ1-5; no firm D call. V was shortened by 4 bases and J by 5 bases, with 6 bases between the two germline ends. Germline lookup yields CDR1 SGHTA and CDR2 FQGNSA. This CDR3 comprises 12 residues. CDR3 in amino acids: CASSSSYQPQHF. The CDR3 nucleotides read TGTGCCAGCAGCTCATCGTATCAGCCCCAGCATTTT.

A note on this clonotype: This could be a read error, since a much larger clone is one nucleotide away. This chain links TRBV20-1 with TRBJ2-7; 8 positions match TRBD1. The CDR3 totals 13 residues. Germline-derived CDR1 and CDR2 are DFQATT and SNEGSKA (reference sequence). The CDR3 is CSATRTGSDEQHF. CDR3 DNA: TGCAGTGCTACGCGGACAGGGTCCGACGAGCAGCACTTC.

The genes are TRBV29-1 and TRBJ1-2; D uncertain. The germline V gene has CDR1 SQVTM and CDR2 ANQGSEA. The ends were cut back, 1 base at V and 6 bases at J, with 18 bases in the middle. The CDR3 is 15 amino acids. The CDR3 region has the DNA TGCAGCGTTGAAGGTGAGGGCGGGCCAGGCGATGGCTACACCTTC. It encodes CSVEGEGGPGDGYTF.